The following is a T cell receptor (beta chain) sequence with its context. The CDR3 is 15 amino acids. V gave up 6 bases and J gave up 6 bases; unmatched junction bases: 9. Germline assignment: CDR1 LNHDA and CDR2 SQIVND (reference sequence). Primers: 60 Vbeta forward and 13 Jbeta reverse. Generated by immunoSEQ multiplex PCR, the TCRdb table keeps only in-frame clones and is missing some. The sample yields roughly 140,000 clones, approximately 79% seen once. The data were obtained in a study of cytomegalovirus exposure and HLA in healthy donors. The TCR was taken from a male donor in good health and CMV-seronegative. The source material was PBMCs. This rearrangement joins TRBV19 to TRBJ2-1, with TRBD2 identical over 9 bases. The CDR3 DNA reads TGTGCCAGTAGCCCCGGGACTAGCTTGCCCAATGAGCAGTTCTTC. This translates into CASSPGTSLPNEQFF.